The next 9 T cell receptor beta chains were all read from a single sample in a study of regulatory T cells in long-lasting Graves disease. Time point specified: persistent/refractory GD, antithyroid drugs over 5 years with positive TRAb. The TCR library used RNA extracted from PBMCs. Arm-PCR of CDR3 regions and iRepertoire HTBI primers were the basis on which TCR beta libraries were built. From the multiplex PCR reads, TCRdb called clonotypes with MiXCR, one entry per CDR3 protein. The data show about 290,000 distinct CDR3 sequences, with 22% seen just once and more than 50% held by the top ten. The sample here was peripheral blood mononuclear cells (PBMCs), taken when the disease was refractory, from a patient treated with antithyroid drugs. The receptors shown here come from a female donor with Graves disease.

This clonotype was picked up many times. This chain uses TRBV20-1 with TRBJ2-7, with 10 bases lining up with TRBD1. The ends lost 4 bases at V and 3 bases at J; junction bases unmatched: 3. CDR1 and CDR2 (germline): DFQATT, SNEGSKA (reference sequence). The CDR3 is 13 residues long. The chain's CDR3 is CSAMTGGDYEQYF. In DNA form, the CDR3 reads TGCAGTGCTATGACAGGGGGCGACTACGAGCAGTACTTC.

This sequence joins TRBV12-3 or TRBV12-4 and TRBJ2-1; D gene uncertain. This CDR3 spans 8 amino acids. Trimming removed 7 bases at V and 12 bases at J, with 4 bases between. The CDR3 region has the DNA TGTGCCAGCAAGGGGCAGTTCTTC. Protein sequence: CASKGQFF.

In this sample, this clonotype turned up many times. The chain links TRBV2 to TRBJ1-2, with D possibly matching TRBD1 (5 bases). CDR3 length: 12 amino acids. CDR1 is SNHLY, CDR2 FYNNEI, per germline. Deletions cut 10 bases from V and 7 bases from J, with 16 bases between. In nucleotides, the CDR3 is TGTGCCACCTGGGACGGAGAGCGTGGCTACACCTTC. As protein: CATWDGERGYTF.

This clonotype was seen a few times. The rearrangement uses TRBV2 and TRBJ2-7, with D hard to call. CDR1 is SNHLY, CDR2 FYNNEI, per germline. Trimming cost V 4 bases and J 4 bases, with 5 bases left between them. The CDR3 sequence is 11 residues long. The CDR3 DNA reads TGTGCCAGCAGTGTAAAGTACGAGCAGTACTTC. It yields the protein CASSVKYEQYF. Together with reference TRBV2 and TRBJ2-7, the CDR3 gives the full variable domain: EPEVTQTPSHQVTQMGQEVILRCVPISNHLYFYWYRQILGQKVEFLVSFYNNEISEKSEIFDDQFSVERPDGSNFTLKIRSTKLEDSAMYFCASSVKYEQYFGPGTRLTVT.

Concerning this clonotype: A read error may explain this, as a much larger clone is one base away. This chain connects TRBV5-1 to TRBJ2-7; unclear D gene. Germline-derived CDR1 and CDR2 are SGHRS and YFSETQ. There are 15 residues in the CDR3. Trimming left V 0 bases short and J 3 bases short, with 13 bases between. The CDR3 protein is CASSLVGLTNYEQYF. DNA of the CDR3: TGCGCCAGCAGCTTGGTGGGTCTTACAAACTACGAGCAGTACTTC.

In this sample, this clonotype turned up a few times. The chain combines TRBV11-2 with TRBJ2-1; D unclear. The ends were cut back, 2 bases at V and 9 bases at J, with 11 bases in the middle. The CDR3 loop spans 13 amino acids. CDR1 and CDR2 (germline): SGHAT, FQNNGV. The CDR3 sequence: CASSLTRAGEQFF. As DNA, the CDR3 is TGTGCCAGCAGCTTAACGCGTGCTGGTGAGCAGTTCTTC.

This clonotype has ten or more counts. The chain is built from TRBV7-8 and TRBJ2-7; D possibly corresponds to TRBD2 (6 bases). V was shortened by 5 bases and J by 0 bases, with 20 bases between the two germline ends. The CDR3 runs 17 residues. Germline-derived CDR1 and CDR2 are SGHVS and FQNEAQ. CDR3 region: CASSPRGLANPSYEQYF. The CDR3 bases are TGTGCCAGCAGCCCTCGGGGTCTAGCGAACCCCTCCTACGAGCAGTACTTC.

This clonotype was found a few times. The chain employs TRBV25-1 and TRBJ2-5, with 8 bases matching TRBD2. The CDR3 has 19 residues. V was pared by 1 base and J by 0 bases, with 13 bases of the junction left unmatched. Per germline, CDR1 MGHDK and CDR2 SYGVNS. The CDR3 reads CASSELGGAGGLHQETQYF. DNA of the CDR3: TGTGCCAGCAGTGAATTAGGAGGGGCGGGAGGACTCCACCAAGAGACCCAGTACTTC.

This clonotype was picked up many times. The rearrangement joins TRBV6-1 to TRBJ1-4; TRBD1 is a possible D gene (5 bases). This CDR3 spans 14 amino acids. The germline V gene encodes CDR1 MNHNS and CDR2 SASEGT. The CDR3 nucleotides are TGTGCTACCTCGAGGGGCAGATCGGATGAAAAACTGTTTTTT. This gives the protein CATSRGRSDEKLFF.